This T cell receptor (beta chain) is drawn from a study of cytomegalovirus exposure and HLA in healthy donors. Primers for the PCR totalled 60 Vbeta and 13 Jbeta. Produced via immunoSEQ multiplex PCR; TCRdb's table is partial and in-frame only. The sample has over 100,000 clones; approximately 80% are singletons. Between the trimmed V and J ends, which lost 7 bases and 9 bases, there was a span of 12 bases. The CDR3 extends over 11 amino acids. Germline V CDR1 and CDR2: MNHEY, SVGAGI. Study-level points and caveats: The authors confirmed in vitro that a few CMV-associated chains were specific for CMV antigens. Across all donors, roughly uniform sequencing depth was an assumption of the presence/absence analyses. Among donors in an Asian-associated ancestry cluster, a later analysis reportedly found fewer N-insertions than the approximately 670-donor mean.

Of note for this clone: Antigen specificity is unknown.

Specimen: PBMCs. The chain employs TRBV6-5 and TRBJ1-2, with D possibly matching TRBD1 (6 bases). The clonotype originates from a male donor in good health and CMV-seropositive. The CDR3 nucleotides read TGTGCCAGCATCAAGGGGGAACGCTACACCTTC. Encoded protein: CASIKGERYTF.